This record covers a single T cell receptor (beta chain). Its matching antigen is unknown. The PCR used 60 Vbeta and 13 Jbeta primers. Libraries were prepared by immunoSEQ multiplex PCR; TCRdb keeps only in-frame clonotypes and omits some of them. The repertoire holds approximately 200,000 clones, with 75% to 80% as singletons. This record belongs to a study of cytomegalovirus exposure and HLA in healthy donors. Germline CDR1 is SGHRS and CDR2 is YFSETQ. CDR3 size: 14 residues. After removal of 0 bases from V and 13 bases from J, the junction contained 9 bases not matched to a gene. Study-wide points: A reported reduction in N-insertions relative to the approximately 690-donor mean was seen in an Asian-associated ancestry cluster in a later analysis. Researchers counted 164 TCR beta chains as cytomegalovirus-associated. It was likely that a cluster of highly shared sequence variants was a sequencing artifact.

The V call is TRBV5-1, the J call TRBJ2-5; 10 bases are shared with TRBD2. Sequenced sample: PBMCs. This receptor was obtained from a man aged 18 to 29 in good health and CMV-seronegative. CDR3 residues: CASSLEASGRLWYF. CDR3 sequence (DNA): TGCGCCAGCAGCTTGGAGGCTAGCGGGAGACTGTGGTACTTC. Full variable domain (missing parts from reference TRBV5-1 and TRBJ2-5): KAGVTQTPRYLIKTRGQQVTLSCSPISGHRSVSWYQQTPGQGLQFLFEYFSETQRNKGNFPGRFSGRQFSNSRSEMNVSTLELGDSALYLCASSLEASGRLWYFGPGTRLLVL.